These 18 T cell receptor beta chains were sequenced from one sample in a study of blood T cells in healthy people across ages. A second roughly 7 to 12 cycle PCR used barcoded and J-beta primers. MiXCR, applied by TCRdb to the 5' RACE reads, yields one record per CDR3 protein. The sample lists 900,000 to 950,000 distinct CDR3 sequences, about 28% seen once, with 10% to 13% in the top ten. The same data also went into a second study, on T cells of mothers and their children.

The sequenced sample consisted of blood. All receptors come from a woman in her 40s in good health.

This clonotype was seen more than once but under ten times. This sequence joins TRBV29-1 and TRBJ1-2, with TRBD1 identical over 8 bases. V lost 3 bases, J lost 5 bases, and 8 bases stayed unmatched. This CDR3 is built from 14 residues. Germline V CDR1 and CDR2: SQVTM, ANQGSEA. CDR3 coding DNA: TGCAGCGTTGATGAACAGGGGGAAAGTTATGGCTACACCTTC. This codes for CSVDEQGESYGYTF. The whole variable domain, remainder taken from reference TRBV29-1 and TRBJ1-2, is SAVISQKPSRDICQRGTSLTIQCQVDSQVTMMFWYRQQPGQSLTLIATANQGSEATYESGFVIDKFPISRPNLTFSTLTVSNMSPEDSSIYLCSVDEQGESYGYTFGSGTRLTVV.

V is TRBV4-2 and J is TRBJ2-1; 9 nucleotides agree with TRBD2. The CDR3 has 16 amino acids. The J segment lost 9 bases and the V segment lost 0 bases, leaving 9 bases of the junction unmatched. The germline CDR1 and CDR2 sequences are LGHNA and YNFKEQ. The CDR3, as DNA: TGTGCCAGCAGCCAAGATATTCTAGCGGGGAGGGTTGAGCAGTTCTTC. Its translation: CASSQDILAGRVEQFF.

There are a few counts of this clonotype. A read error may explain this, as a much larger clone is one base away. The chain is built from TRBV6-6 and TRBJ2-7; the match to TRBD1 covers 8 bases. Germline loops: CDR1 MNHNY, CDR2 SVGAGI (reference sequence). The V and J ends lost 7 bases and 2 bases, in that order; junction bases with no gene match: 7. This CDR3 is 14 amino acids long. The CDR3 protein is CASTGTGNPYEQYF. The CDR3 nucleotides are TGTGCCAGCACCGGGACAGGCAATCCCTACGAGCAGTACTTC.

As for this clonotype: As the CDR3 is not closed by the conserved phenylalanine or tryptophan, this likely results from a read error. The V gene is TRBV2, the J gene TRBJ1-4; D might be TRBD1 (5 bases). The germline CDR1 and CDR2 sequences are SNHLY and FYNNEI. This CDR3 spans 13 amino acids. V dropped 7 bases and J dropped 4 bases, with 10 bases sitting between them. CDR3 amino acids: CASKDNLNEKLFC. The CDR3 bases are TGTGCCAGCAAGGACAATCTTAATGAAAAACTGTTTTGT.

This clonotype came up once. One end of the junction does not line up with germline, which may come from a read error. In DNA, the CDR3 is TGTGCCAGCAGCTTCAGGGAGGGCCCCAATGAGCAGCTCTTC. Encoded protein: CASSFREGPNEQLF. This chain links TRBV12-3 or TRBV12-4 with TRBJ2-1, with 7 bases that match TRBD2. The CDR3 length is 14 residues.

The table lists this clonotype with a count of one. The junction shows a germline mismatch at one end, possibly a read error. The V call is TRBV12-3 or TRBV12-4, the J call TRBJ2-3; weak D call: TRBD2 (6 bases). The CDR3 extends over 15 amino acids. CDR3 coding DNA: TGTGCCAGCAGTCCAGTAGGAGGGAGCACAGATATGCAGTATTTT. Its protein is CASSPVGGSTDMQYF.

The chain combines TRBV3-1 with TRBJ1-6, with D hard to call. CDR1 LGHDT and CDR2 YNNKEL come from the germline V gene (reference sequence). V lost 1 base, J lost 6 bases, and 7 bases lay in between. The CDR3 runs 14 residues. The CDR3: CASSQGVFNSPLHF. In nucleotides, the CDR3 is TGTGCCAGCAGCCAAGGGGTCTTTAATTCACCCCTCCACTTT.

The chain uses TRBV7-2 and TRBJ2-3, with TRBD1 identical over 7 bases. With 5 bases clipped from V and 1 base from J, the junction kept 9 bases outside the gene matches. The CDR3 has 16 amino acids. CDR1 is SGHTA, CDR2 FQGNSA, per germline. The DNA of the CDR3 is TGTGCCAGCAGCACGGACAGGCCTTCGGGCACAGATACGCAGTATTTT. Encoded protein: CASSTDRPSGTDTQYF.

V gene TRBV18 combines with J gene TRBJ1-4, with no clear D. This CDR3 spans 16 amino acids. With 5 bases removed from V and 0 bases from J, the gap between germline ends came to 13 bases. Per germline, CDR1 KGHSH and CDR2 LQKENI. The CDR3 protein is CASSAFDSATNEKLFF. CDR3 sequence (DNA): TGTGCCAGCTCAGCTTTTGATTCCGCAACTAATGAAAAACTGTTTTTT.

A word on this clonotype: Since a much larger clone is just one base distant, this may be a read error. V gene TRBV29-1 combines with J gene TRBJ1-1; D gene ambiguous. The CDR3 spans 11 residues. Trimming took off 4 bases at V and 3 bases at J, with 6 bases between the two ends. The germline CDR1 and CDR2 sequences are SQVTM and ANQGSEA. DNA for the CDR3: TGCAGCGTTGCGATGGACACTGAAGCTTTCTTT. Amino acid sequence: CSVAMDTEAFF.

V and J are TRBV7-2 and TRBJ1-1, with 7 bases matching TRBD1. V lost 8 bases and J lost 1; bases outside the gene matches: 7. Germline CDR1 is SGHTA and CDR2 is FQGNSA. The CDR3 is 14 residues long. The CDR3 loop is CASVRQGTNTEAFF. CDR3 in DNA: TGTGCCAGCGTCCGACAGGGCACGAACACTGAAGCTTTCTTT.

This clonotype was recorded a few times. J is TRBJ2-6 and V is TRBV6-4; unclear D gene. Germline loops: CDR1 MRHNA, CDR2 SNTAGT. The V gene lost 6 bases and the J gene lost 0 bases, with 6 bases spanning the gap. CDR3 length: 14 residues. The CDR3 bases are TGTGCCAGCAGAAAAGACTCTGGGGCCAACGTCCTGACTTTC. This codes for CASRKDSGANVLTF.

In nucleotides, the CDR3 is TGTGCCAGCAGCCAAGATCTCCGGCTAGCGGGTTCCTACAATGAGCAGTACTTC. Its translation is CASSQDLRLAGSYNEQYF. J is TRBJ2-1 and V is TRBV3-1; 8 bases line up with TRBD2. The DNA end lines up better with TRBJ2-7; the J call may be wrong. Germline lookup yields CDR1 LGHDT and CDR2 YNNKEL (reference sequence). There are 18 residues in the CDR3.

DNA for the CDR3: TGCGCCAGCAGCCAAGAGGGCGGGACAGCGGCCTGGCCCCAGCATTTT. It translates to CASSQEGGTAAWPQHF. The V gene is TRBV4-1, the J gene TRBJ1-5, with TRBD1 matching over 7 bases. Trimming cost V 0 bases and J 9 bases; bases outside gene matches: 11. This CDR3 is 16 amino acids long. CDR1 and CDR2 from the germline V gene are MGHRA and YSYEKL.

This clonotype came up a few times. A read error may account for a junction end that differs from germline. The chain links TRBV18 to TRBJ2-5; 11 nucleotides agree with TRBD1. The CDR3 extends over 16 amino acids. Germline loops: CDR1 KGHSH, CDR2 LQKENI. CDR3 coding DNA: TGTGCCAGCCCACCAAGGACAGGGGGCTTAGCAGAGCCCCAGTACTTC. Translating gives CASPPRTGGLAEPQYF.

This clonotype has more than one count but fewer than ten. The chain links TRBV3-1 to TRBJ2-3; D may be TRBD1 (6 bases). V dropped 4 bases and J dropped 2 bases, with 16 bases sitting between them. This CDR3 contains 16 residues. Germline CDR1 is LGHDT and CDR2 is YNNKEL (reference sequence). CDR3 sequence (DNA): TGTGCCAGCAGCCCACGGGCAGGGGCCTCCACAGATACGCAGTATTTT. Its protein is CASSPRAGASTDTQYF.

This clonotype was observed a handful of times. A read error is possible here, since a much larger clone lies one base away. The V and J genes are TRBV19 and TRBJ1-1; D is undetermined. This CDR3 is 14 amino acids long. The germline V gene encodes CDR1 LNHDA and CDR2 SQIVND (reference sequence). The CDR3 loop reads CANSMAGSWTEAFF. The CDR3 DNA reads TGTGCCAATAGTATGGCGGGCAGTTGGACTGAAGCTTTCTTT.

This clonotype was seen at least ten times. J is TRBJ2-1 and V is TRBV12-3 or TRBV12-4, with 7 bases identical to TRBD2. The CDR3 totals 14 residues. V gave up 3 bases and J gave up 10 bases; unmatched junction bases: 9. The CDR3 DNA follows: TGTGCCAGCAGTTTTCCCTCGGGAGCGGGGGAGCAGTTCTTC. Amino acids: CASSFPSGAGEQFF.